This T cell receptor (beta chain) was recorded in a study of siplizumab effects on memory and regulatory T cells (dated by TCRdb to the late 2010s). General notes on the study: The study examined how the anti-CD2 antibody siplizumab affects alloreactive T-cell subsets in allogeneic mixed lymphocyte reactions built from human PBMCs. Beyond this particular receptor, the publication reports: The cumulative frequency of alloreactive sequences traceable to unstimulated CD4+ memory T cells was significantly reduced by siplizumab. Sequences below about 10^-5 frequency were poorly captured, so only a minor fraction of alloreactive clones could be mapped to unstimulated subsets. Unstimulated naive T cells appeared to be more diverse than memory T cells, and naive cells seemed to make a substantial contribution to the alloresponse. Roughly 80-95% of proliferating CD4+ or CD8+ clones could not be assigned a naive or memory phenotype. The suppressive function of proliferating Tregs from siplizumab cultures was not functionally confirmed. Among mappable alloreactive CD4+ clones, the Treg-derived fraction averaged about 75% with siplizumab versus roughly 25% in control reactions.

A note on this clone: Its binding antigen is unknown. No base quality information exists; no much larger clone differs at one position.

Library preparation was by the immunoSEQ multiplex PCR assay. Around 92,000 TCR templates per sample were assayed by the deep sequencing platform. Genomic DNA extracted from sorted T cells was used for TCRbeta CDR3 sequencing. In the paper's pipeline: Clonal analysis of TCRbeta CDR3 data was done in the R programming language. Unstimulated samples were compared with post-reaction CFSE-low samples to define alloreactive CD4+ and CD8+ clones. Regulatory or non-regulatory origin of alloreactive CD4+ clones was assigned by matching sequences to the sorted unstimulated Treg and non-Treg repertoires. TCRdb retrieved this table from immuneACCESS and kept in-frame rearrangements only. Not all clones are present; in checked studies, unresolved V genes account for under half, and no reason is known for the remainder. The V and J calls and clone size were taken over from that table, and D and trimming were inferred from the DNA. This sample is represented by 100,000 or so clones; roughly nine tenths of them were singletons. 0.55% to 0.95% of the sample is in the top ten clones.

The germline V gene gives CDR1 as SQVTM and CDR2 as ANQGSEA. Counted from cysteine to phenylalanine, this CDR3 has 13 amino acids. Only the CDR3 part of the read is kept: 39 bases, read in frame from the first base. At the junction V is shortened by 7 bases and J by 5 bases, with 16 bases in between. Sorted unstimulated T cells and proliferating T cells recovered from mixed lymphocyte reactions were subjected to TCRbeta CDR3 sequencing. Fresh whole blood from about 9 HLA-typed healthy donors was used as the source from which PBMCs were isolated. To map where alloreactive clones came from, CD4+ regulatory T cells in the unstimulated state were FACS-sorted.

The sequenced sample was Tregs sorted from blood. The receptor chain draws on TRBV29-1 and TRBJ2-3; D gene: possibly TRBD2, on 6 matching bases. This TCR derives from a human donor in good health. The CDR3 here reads CSEYRRAGDTQYF. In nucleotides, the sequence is TGCAGCGAATACAGGAGGGCCGGAGATACGCAGTATTTT.